The 26 T cell receptor beta chains in this list originate from one sample, sequenced in a study of OX40 agonist ivuxolimab in advanced cancers. Sequencing used immunoSEQ multiplex PCR; TCRdb keeps in-frame clones, though not all of them. The sample consists of some 14,000 clones, more than 75% of them appearing once. Sequencing used CD4+ or CD8+ T cells sorted from blood, obtained in a trial of the OX40 agonist ivuxolimab. The receptors stem from an adult with an advanced solid tumor such as melanoma, head and neck, liver or kidney cancer.

The V call is TRBV11-3, the J call TRBJ2-7; maybe TRBD2 (5 bases). This CDR3 has 13 residues. Trimming cost V 5 bases and J 5 bases, with 13 bases left between them. CDR1 SGHNT and CDR2 YENEEA come from the germline V gene. The CDR3 bases are TGTGCCAGCAGCCCCACAAACGGGGACGAGCAGTACTTC. It translates to CASSPTNGDEQYF.

The chain couples TRBV6-1 to TRBJ1-5, with D uncertain. Trimming removed 6 bases at V and 0 bases at J, with 12 bases between. The length of the CDR3 is 15 residues. CDR1 MNHNS and CDR2 SASEGT come from the germline V gene. The CDR3 protein is CASSEQTYSNQPQHF. The DNA of the CDR3 is TGTGCCAGCAGCGAACAGACTTATAGCAATCAGCCCCAGCATTTT.

The chain joins TRBV29-1 to TRBJ2-1; D may be TRBD2 (6 bases). Germline V CDR1 and CDR2: SQVTM, ANQGSEA. The CDR3 covers 14 residues. Trimming took off 7 bases at V and 0 bases at J, with 13 bases between the two ends. CDR3 DNA sequence: TGCAGCGCGGAGGGAGTTGGCTCCTACAATGAGCAGTTCTTC. Translation: CSAEGVGSYNEQFF.

This chain connects TRBV13 to TRBJ2-1, with 8 bases aligning to TRBD1. The germline V gene has CDR1 PRHDT and CDR2 FYEKMQ (reference sequence). J lost 3 bases, V lost 2 bases, and 6 bases had no gene match. This CDR3 is built from 16 residues. The CDR3 sequence: CASSLSQGAFYNEQFF. In nucleotides, the CDR3 is TGTGCCAGCAGCTTAAGTCAGGGGGCGTTCTACAATGAGCAGTTCTTC.

This clone has only a few counts. CDR3 DNA sequence: TGTGCCAGCAGCTTGGCTACAAACCAGAACACTGAAGCTTTCTTT. This gives the protein CASSLATNQNTEAFF. The chain employs TRBV5-5 and TRBJ1-1; D is uncertain. Deletions cut 0 bases from V and 1 base from J, with 10 bases between. The CDR3 is 15 residues long. Per the germline V gene, CDR1 is SGHKS and CDR2 is YYEKEE (reference sequence).

This clone turned up a few times. The gene calls are TRBV19 and TRBJ2-2; no reliable D call. Germline V lookup: CDR1 LNHDA, CDR2 SQIVND (reference sequence). The CDR3 totals 13 residues. V was shortened by 11 bases and J by 0 bases, with 10 bases between the two germline ends. The CDR3 sequence is CAGRVSNTGELFF. CDR3 bases: TGTGCCGGCCGGGTATCGAACACCGGGGAGCTGTTTTTT. The full variable domain, rest sourced from reference TRBV19 and TRBJ2-2, is DGGITQSPKYLFRKEGQNVTLSCEQNLNHDAMYWYRQDPGQGLRLIYYSQIVNDFQKGDIAEGYSVSREKKESFPLTVTSAQKNPTAFYLCAGRVSNTGELFFGEGSRLTVL.

The chain has TRBV9 and TRBJ1-2, with a tentative D call TRBD1 (6 bases). In germline, CDR1 is SGDLS, CDR2 YYNGEE. The CDR3 runs 12 residues. V was trimmed by 5 bases and J by 6 bases, leaving 11 bases between them. In DNA form, the CDR3 reads TGTGCCAGCAGAAACAGGGTGGATGGCTACACCTTC. Translated: CASRNRVDGYTF.

The genes are TRBV5-4 and TRBJ2-3, with TRBD2 matching over 9 bases. The germline V gene encodes CDR1 SGHNT and CDR2 YYREEE (reference sequence). The trim removed 0 bases at V and 2 bases at J, leaving 4 bases unmatched. The CDR3 totals 16 residues. The CDR3 protein is CASSLGLAGFTDTQYF. CDR3 coding DNA: TGTGCCAGCAGCTTGGGCCTAGCGGGGTTCACAGATACGCAGTATTTT.

The chain links TRBV4-2 to TRBJ2-2; TRBD2 might be the D (5 bases). Per germline, CDR1 LGHNA and CDR2 YNFKEQ. The CDR3 consists of 15 residues. Trimming stripped 0 bases from V and 0 bases from J, with 5 bases between. For the CDR3, the DNA is TGTGCCAGCAGCCAAGAAGCGGCGAACACCGGGGAGCTGTTTTTT. Translating gives CASSQEAANTGELFF.

This clone was recorded only once. The V and J genes are TRBV13 and TRBJ2-7, with D uncertain. The CDR3 loop spans 14 amino acids. V lost 5 bases, J lost 2 bases, and 13 bases lay in between. Germline V gene data show CDR1 as PRHDT and CDR2 as FYEKMQ (reference sequence). This CDR3 is CASSDGGRPYEQYF. CDR3 sequence (DNA): TGTGCCAGCAGCGATGGCGGCAGACCCTACGAGCAGTACTTC. The full variable domain, its missing parts supplied by reference TRBV13 and TRBJ2-7, is AAGVIQSPRHLIKEKRETATLKCYPIPRHDTVYWYQQGPGQDPQFLISFYEKMQSDKGSIPDRFSAQQFSDYHSELNMSSLELGDSALYFCASSDGGRPYEQYFGPGTRLTVT.

V gene TRBV4-1 combines with J gene TRBJ1-5; D gene unclear. Deletions cut 3 bases from V and 5 bases from J, with 14 bases between. CDR1 is MGHRA, CDR2 YSYEKL, per germline. This CDR3 spans 15 amino acids. Here the CDR3 reads CASSQSWSADQPQHF. Here the CDR3 DNA reads TGCGCCAGCAGCCAGTCCTGGAGCGCGGATCAGCCCCAGCATTTT.

Here the CDR3 reads CAYLDRRYYEQYF. DNA for the CDR3: TGTGCCTACCTCGACAGGCGATACTACGAGCAGTACTTC. The chain has TRBV30 and TRBJ2-7; D may be TRBD1 (6 bases). Trimming cost V 7 bases and J 3 bases, with 16 bases left between them. CDR1 is GTSNPN, CDR2 SVGIG, per germline (reference sequence). This CDR3 contains 13 residues.

CDR3 coding DNA: TGTGCCAGCAATGGACAGAAGGGGAACACTGAAGCTTTCTTT. This translates into CASNGQKGNTEAFF. V usage is TRBV2 and J usage is TRBJ1-1; a possible D gene is TRBD1 (6 bases). V lost 7 bases to trimming and J lost 1 base, with 13 bases between them. The CDR3 runs 14 residues. In germline, CDR1 is SNHLY, CDR2 FYNNEI.

V is TRBV27 and J is TRBJ1-2, with D hard to call. CDR3 length equals 15 residues. From germline, CDR1 is MNHEY and CDR2 SMNVEV (reference sequence). Trimming shortened V by 4 bases and J by 2 bases, and 14 bases separated the two germline ends. Written as DNA, the CDR3 is TGTGCCAGCAGTTACAGTGCTGGGGTGAACTATGGCTACACCTTC. This encodes CASSYSAGVNYGYTF.

The chain combines TRBV6-4 with TRBJ2-3; D is possibly TRBD2 (6 bases). Germline CDR1 and CDR2: MRHNA and SNTAGT. Trimming removed 1 base at V and 5 bases at J, with 10 bases between. CDR3 length: 14 amino acids. CDR3 nucleotides: TGTGCCAGCAGTGACTTTGGAGCGGGAGATACGCAGTATTTT. Encoded protein: CASSDFGAGDTQYF.

This chain connects TRBV19 to TRBJ1-1, with D perhaps matching TRBD1 (5 bases). The V gene's germline CDR1 is LNHDA and CDR2 SQIVND (reference sequence). V lost 0 bases and J 6 bases, leaving 11 bases between the germline ends. The CDR3 is 14 amino acids. The CDR3 protein is CASSIEGVRSEAFF. Written as DNA, the CDR3 is TGTGCCAGTAGTATAGAAGGGGTTCGGTCTGAAGCTTTCTTT.

This clone occurred once. The V and J genes are TRBV7-9 and TRBJ2-7; perhaps D is TRBD1 or TRBD2 (5 bases each). The CDR3 consists of 17 residues. The V gene lost 6 bases and the J gene lost 7 bases, with 28 bases spanning the gap. The germline gives CDR1 SEHNR, CDR2 FQNEAQ (reference sequence). CDR3 residues: CASSSTKTAGEFGEQYF. In DNA, the CDR3 is TGTGCCAGCAGTTCGACGAAGACAGCCGGGGAATTTGGAGAGCAGTACTTC.

The V gene is TRBV18, the J gene TRBJ1-1; D is unclear. V lost 2 bases and J lost 1, with 2 bases in between. CDR3 size: 12 residues. Germline V CDR1 and CDR2: KGHSH, LQKENI. The CDR3 region has the DNA TGTGCCAGCTCACCAGAGAACACTGAAGCTTTCTTT. It specifies CASSPENTEAFF.

This clone was detected a few times. The J gene is TRBJ1-5, the V gene TRBV6-1, with no clear D. In germline, CDR1 is MNHNS, CDR2 SASEGT. The CDR3 has 12 residues. Trimming shortened V by 2 bases and J by 7 bases, and 6 bases separated the two germline ends. CDR3 protein: CASSEYRQPQHF. The CDR3 nucleotides read TGTGCCAGCAGTGAATATCGACAGCCCCAGCATTTT.

The CDR3 DNA is TGTGCCAGCAGTGAAAGGGGGGTTACCTACAATGAGCAGTTCTTC. Its translation: CASSERGVTYNEQFF. The chain carries TRBV27 and TRBJ2-1; either TRBD1 or TRBD2 may supply D (6 bases each). This CDR3 region has 15 residues. Trimming took 5 bases from V and 2 from J, leaving 13 bases between them. In germline, CDR1 is MNHEY, CDR2 SMNVEV (reference sequence).

To note about this clone: One end of the junction varies from germline; a read error may be responsible. The chain employs TRBV2 and TRBJ2-7; weak D call: TRBD1 (5 bases). The germline gives CDR1 SNHLY, CDR2 FYNNEI. CDR3 length: 9 residues. CDR3 sequence reads: CASSRESSF. The CDR3 region has the DNA TGTGCCAGCAGCAGGGAAAGCTCTTTC.

V usage is TRBV5-1 and J usage is TRBJ2-7, with unresolved D. V was pared by 1 base and J by 1 base, with 9 bases between. Per germline, CDR1 SGHRS and CDR2 YFSETQ. The CDR3 extends over 14 amino acids. The chain's CDR3 is CASSLSRGSYEQYF. The DNA for the CDR3 is TGCGCCAGCAGCTTGAGCCGTGGGTCCTACGAGCAGTACTTC.

The gene calls are TRBV6-5 and TRBJ2-7; 9 bases line up with TRBD2. Germline V gene data show CDR1 as MNHEY and CDR2 as SVGAGI. The V and J ends lost 0 bases and 6 bases, in that order; junction bases with no gene match: 6. CDR3 size: 15 residues. CDR3 bases: TGTGCCAGCAGTTACTCGAGGGCGCGGGGGGGCGAGCAGTACTTC. Translation gives CASSYSRARGGEQYF.

The sample holds a few counts of this clone. V gene TRBV7-3 combines with J gene TRBJ1-2; 7 bases are a match to TRBD1. This CDR3 has 16 residues. CDR1 is SGHTA and CDR2 is FQGTGA in the germline V gene. The V gene end was trimmed by 5 bases and the J gene end by 3 bases; junction bases not matched to a gene: 12. CDR3 protein: CASSPQGEGIDYGYTF. CDR3 nucleotide sequence: TGTGCCAGCAGCCCGCAGGGGGAGGGGATTGACTATGGCTACACCTTC.

This clone was detected only a few times. The rearrangement links TRBV29-1 to TRBJ1-1; 11 bases fit TRBD1. The J segment lost 5 bases and the V segment lost 7 bases, leaving 3 bases of the junction unmatched. Germline V gives CDR1 SQVTM, CDR2 ANQGSEA. CDR3 size: 12 residues. CDR3 coding DNA: TGCAGCGCCGGGACAGGGGGAACTGAAGCTTTCTTT. Translation: CSAGTGGTEAFF.

The gene calls are TRBV27 and TRBJ1-5; D unclear. The germline CDR1 and CDR2 sequences are MNHEY and SMNVEV (reference sequence). The CDR3 runs 12 residues. V shed 1 base and J shed 6 bases, with 4 bases lying between them. The CDR3, as DNA: TGTGCCAGCAGTTTATTAGGTCAGCCCCAGCATTTT. Amino acids: CASSLLGQPQHF.